This T cell receptor beta chain is drawn from a study of human T cells and chemical hapten exposure. Specified time point: patch test 1, 2 weeks after DPC sensitization. Treatment of the sample: therapeutic diphenylcyclopropenone sensitization with weekly scalp DPC. One entry per CDR3 protein, called by TCRdb with MiXCR from the RACE reads. This sample carries fewer than 100,000 distinct CDR3 sequences, around 11% of them seen once, and the ten largest clones take 2.1%. The CDR3 totals 11 residues. The trim removed 7 bases at V and 3 bases at J, leaving 2 bases unmatched. Germline-derived CDR1 and CDR2 are SQVTM and ANQGSEA. In its sample, this clonotype was seen a few times.

The TCR was taken from a middle-aged woman with alopecia areata. Some clones in this sample may be carry-over from other donors' samples. This chain connects TRBV29-1 to TRBJ1-2; 7 bases agree with TRBD1. The material was whole blood, obtained in connection with sensitization to the hapten diphenylcyclopropenone (DPC). The CDR3 sequence is CSAGTDYGYTF. The CDR3 region has the DNA TGCAGCGCTGGGACAGACTATGGCTACACCTTC.